These 32 T cell receptor beta chains were all obtained from the same sample, sequenced in a study of shared clonotypes between healthy human individuals. Libraries were prepared by immunoSEQ multiplex PCR; TCRdb keeps only in-frame clonotypes and omits some of them. The repertoire consists of 2 million to 2.5 million clones, with approximately 95% occurring once and the leading ten covering around 0.4%. The sequencing input was naive CD4+ T cells from PBMCs. This sample's subset: CD45RA+ positively selected. The receptors were gathered from a man younger than 30 in good health. Some clones in this sample may be carry-over from other donors' samples.

The V gene is TRBV5-1, the J gene TRBJ2-7, with 7 bases matching TRBD1. The CDR3 is 14 residues long. Germline CDR1 reads SGHRS; CDR2 reads YFSETQ. The trim removed 1 base at V and 3 bases at J, leaving 4 bases unmatched. This CDR3 is CASSLYGQDYEQYF. In nucleotides, the CDR3 is TGCGCCAGCAGCTTGTACGGACAGGACTACGAGCAGTACTTC.

The table lists this clone with a count of one. This sequence joins TRBV5-1 and TRBJ2-3; no clear D gene. The CDR3 is made up of 15 amino acids. CDR1 and CDR2 from the germline V gene are SGHRS and YFSETQ. V was clipped by 4 bases and J by 0 bases, with 12 bases between them. This CDR3 is CASSLTVPSTDTQYF. The CDR3 nucleotides read TGCGCCAGCAGCCTCACAGTGCCAAGCACAGATACGCAGTATTTT.

This chain links TRBV27 with TRBJ2-5, with D possibly being TRBD2 (6 bases). This CDR3 region has 13 residues. The germline V and J ends were trimmed by 0 bases and 4 bases, with 6 bases remaining between them. CDR1 and CDR2 (germline): MNHEY, SMNVEV (reference sequence). Here the CDR3 reads CASSLSAGETQYF. The CDR3 nucleotides are TGTGCCAGCAGTTTATCAGCGGGAGAGACCCAGTACTTC.

For this clone: The same CDR3 can be traced to other DNA sequences in this sample. V gene TRBV5-4 combines with J gene TRBJ2-7; 7 bases align to TRBD1. From germline, CDR1 is SGHNT and CDR2 YYREEE (reference sequence). The CDR3 loop spans 12 amino acids. V shed 4 bases and J 3 bases; nucleotides not matched to a gene: 1. The CDR3 sequence: CASSRTGYEQYF. In DNA form, the CDR3 reads TGTGCCAGCAGCCGGACAGGCTACGAGCAGTACTTC. The variable domain in full, completed from reference TRBV5-4 and TRBJ2-7, reads ETGVTQSPTHLIKTRGQQVTLRCSSQSGHNTVSWYQQALGQGPQFIFQYYREEENGRGNFPPRFSGLQFPNYSSELNVNALELDDSALYLCASSRTGYEQYFGPGTRLTVT.

This chain links TRBV9 with TRBJ2-3; 11 bases match TRBD2. Germline CDR1 is SGDLS and CDR2 is YYNGEE. The junction had 3 bases not matched to a gene; V was cut back by 3 bases and J by 3 bases. The CDR3 covers 15 residues. The DNA for the CDR3 is TGTGCCAGCAGCGCGCTAGCGGGGGGAACAGATACGCAGTATTTT. Residues: CASSALAGGTDTQYF.

The chain couples TRBV15 to TRBJ2-7; no definite D call. The germline CDR1 and CDR2 sequences are LNHNV and YYDKDF (reference sequence). The CDR3 contains 14 residues. The V end was cut by 5 bases, the J end by 1 base, with 12 bases between. The CDR3 nucleotides are TGTGCCACCAGCCAGCAAGGCAGTTCCTACGAGCAGTACTTC. Protein product: CATSQQGSSYEQYF.

CDR3 sequence: CASSLKQYYNEQFF. The DNA of the CDR3 is TGTGCCAGCAGCCTCAAGCAGTACTACAATGAGCAGTTCTTC. The chain links TRBV14 to TRBJ2-1; unclear D gene. V was clipped by 4 bases and J by 3 bases, with 10 bases between them. CDR3 size: 14 residues. Germline assignment: CDR1 SGHDN and CDR2 FVKESK.

This chain uses TRBV9 with TRBJ2-1; TRBD2 aligns across 8 bases. The CDR3 totals 16 residues. The V and J ends lost 0 bases and 9 bases, in that order; junction bases with no gene match: 11. Germline V gene sequence: CDR1 SGDLS, CDR2 YYNGEE. CDR3: CASSVVTAGEGGEQFF. In DNA form, the CDR3 reads TGTGCCAGCAGCGTAGTTACAGCGGGAGAGGGAGGTGAGCAGTTCTTC.

This chain connects TRBV18 to TRBJ1-5; 9 positions agree with TRBD1. J lost 0 bases, V lost 4 bases, and 19 bases had no gene match. The CDR3 sequence is 21 residues long. Germline V gives CDR1 KGHSH, CDR2 LQKENI. For the CDR3, the DNA is TGTGCCAGCTCACGAACAGGGGGCGAAGCCGCTCCATTCTATAGCAATCAGCCCCAGCATTTT. Protein: CASSRTGGEAAPFYSNQPQHF.

J is TRBJ2-5 and V is TRBV11-2; maybe TRBD1 (5 bases). V was shortened by 5 bases and J by 4 bases, with 17 bases between the two germline ends. Germline values: CDR1 SGHAT, CDR2 FQNNGV. The CDR3 covers 15 residues. The CDR3 here is CASSQRLGRGETQYF. CDR3 in DNA: TGTGCCAGCAGCCAAAGGCTGGGGCGAGGAGAGACCCAGTACTTC.

The rearrangement uses TRBV5-1 and TRBJ2-1, with 13 bases fitting TRBD2. Unmatched junction bases numbered 7, after V lost 1 base and J lost 9 bases. The germline V gene has CDR1 SGHRS and CDR2 YFSETQ. CDR3 length: 16 amino acids. CDR3 in amino acids: CASSLRLAGGEGEQFF. The CDR3 DNA is TGCGCCAGCAGCTTGAGACTAGCGGGAGGAGAAGGTGAGCAGTTCTTC.

V and J are TRBV6-5 and TRBJ1-1, with D possibly TRBD1 on 5 matching bases. The CDR3 has 11 amino acids. In germline, CDR1 is MNHEY, CDR2 SVGAGI. The V and J ends lost 6 bases and 4 bases respectively, with 6 bases between them. The CDR3 sequence is CASRGGTEAFF. CDR3 DNA: TGTGCCAGCAGGGGGGGCACTGAAGCTTTCTTT.

This chain uses TRBV7-3 with TRBJ2-2; 7 bases are shared with TRBD1. The CDR3 length is 16 residues. After removal of 4 bases from V and 1 base from J, the junction contained 6 bases not matched to a gene. CDR1 SGHTA and CDR2 FQGTGA come from the germline V gene. CDR3: CASSSQTGQNTGELFF. In DNA form, the CDR3 reads TGTGCCAGCAGCTCACAGACAGGGCAGAACACCGGGGAGCTGTTTTTT.

The chain links TRBV30 to TRBJ1-6, with no clear D. The V gene's germline CDR1 is GTSNPN and CDR2 SVGIG (reference sequence). This CDR3 has 14 amino acids. V lost 5 bases, J lost 4 bases, and 12 bases lay in between. CDR3 coding DNA: TGTGCCTGGGGATCGTGGGGTTATAATTCACCCCTCCACTTT. It is translated as CAWGSWGYNSPLHF.

This clone was picked up a small number of times. This specimen includes other DNA sequences encoding the same CDR3. V gene TRBV5-1 combines with J gene TRBJ2-5, with 8 positions matching TRBD1. Germline lookup yields CDR1 SGHRS and CDR2 YFSETQ. The V segment lost 4 bases and the J segment 2 bases; nucleotides outside the gene matches: 4. The CDR3 is 14 residues long. In DNA form, the CDR3 reads TGCGCCAGCAGCCTCGGACAGGGACAAGAGACCCAGTACTTC. It encodes CASSLGQGQETQYF. Combining the CDR3 with reference TRBV5-1 and TRBJ2-5 gives the whole variable domain KAGVTQTPRYLIKTRGQQVTLSCSPISGHRSVSWYQQTPGQGLQFLFEYFSETQRNKGNFPGRFSGRQFSNSRSEMNVSTLELGDSALYLCASSLGQGQETQYFGPGTRLLVL.

The genes are TRBV29-1 and TRBJ1-2, with 7 bases lining up with TRBD1. With V trimmed by 4 bases and J by 4 bases, 9 bases remained unmatched. CDR1 is SQVTM, CDR2 ANQGSEA, per germline. The CDR3 is 14 amino acids. The CDR3 coding sequence is TGCAGCGTTGCCCAGACAGGGATGGGCTATGGCTACACCTTC. This sequence encodes CSVAQTGMGYGYTF.

This clone was recorded only once. CDR3: CASSRSRGASSGANVLTF. The CDR3 bases are TGTGCCAGCAGCCGCTCCCGGGGGGCCTCCTCTGGGGCCAACGTCCTGACTTTC. V and J are TRBV7-3 and TRBJ2-6, with D possibly being TRBD2 (7 bases). This CDR3 is 18 amino acids long. CDR1 is SGHTA and CDR2 is FQGTGA in the germline V gene. The ends were cut back, 5 bases at V and 0 bases at J, with 17 bases in the middle.

The chain links TRBV18 to TRBJ1-2; 7 nucleotides match TRBD1. From germline, CDR1 is KGHSH and CDR2 LQKENI. This CDR3 is 15 amino acids long. Trimming took 3 bases from V and 2 from J; bases not matched to a gene: 6. The CDR3 DNA follows: TGTGCCAGCTCACCGTTGACAGGGCTGAACTATGGCTACACCTTC. Amino acid sequence: CASSPLTGLNYGYTF.

This sequence joins TRBV10-3 and TRBJ2-5, with 8 bases fitting TRBD2. The CDR3 sequence is 15 residues long. The J segment lost 3 bases and the V segment lost 0 bases, leaving 3 bases of the junction unmatched. Germline V gene lookup returns CDR1 ENHRY and CDR2 SYGVKD. CDR3 amino acids: CAISESVTSEETQYF. For the CDR3, the DNA is TGTGCCATCAGTGAGTCCGTGACTAGCGAAGAGACCCAGTACTTC.

V gene TRBV9 combines with J gene TRBJ2-1; 7 bases agree with TRBD1. J gave up 8 bases and V 4 bases, and 12 bases lay outside the gene matches. The germline V gene encodes CDR1 SGDLS and CDR2 YYNGEE. The CDR3 runs to 15 residues. In DNA, the CDR3 is TGTGCCAGCAGCCGTATACGGACAGGTGGAGATGAGCAGTTCTTC. Translation gives CASSRIRTGGDEQFF.

The V gene is TRBV28, the J gene TRBJ1-1, with D perhaps matching TRBD1 (6 bases). CDR3 length equals 16 residues. Trimming removed 4 bases at V and 0 bases at J, with 15 bases between. Germline V gene sequence: CDR1 MDHEN, CDR2 SYDVKM. CDR3 residues: CASSSLLQGMNTEAFF. CDR3 in DNA: TGTGCCAGCAGTTCCCTACTCCAGGGGATGAACACTGAAGCTTTCTTT.

The V call is TRBV7-9, the J call TRBJ2-3, with 10 bases that match TRBD2. The CDR3 is 17 amino acids. Germline V gene data show CDR1 as SEHNR and CDR2 as FQNEAQ (reference sequence). J gave up 10 bases and V 1 base, and 14 bases lay outside the gene matches. In DNA form, the CDR3 reads TGTGCCAGCAGCTTAGAGGGTCCTGGGCTAGCGGGAGTAGCGCAGTATTTT. It encodes CASSLEGPGLAGVAQYF.

CDR3 sequence: CASSYSMGGAEAAFF. CDR3 nucleotide sequence: TGTGCCAGCAGTTACTCGATGGGGGGCGCAGAGGCCGCTTTCTTT. The rearrangement links TRBV6-6 to TRBJ1-1; the D gene is possibly TRBD1 (6 bases). CDR1 MNHNY and CDR2 SVGAGI come from the germline V gene (reference sequence). The CDR3 is made up of 15 amino acids. V lost 0 bases and J lost 11, with 19 bases in between.

The V and J genes are TRBV27 and TRBJ1-1, with D possibly TRBD1 on 5 matching bases. CDR1 is MNHEY and CDR2 is SMNVEV in the germline V gene (reference sequence). V was pared by 5 bases and J by 0 bases, with 13 bases between. This CDR3 contains 15 residues. The CDR3 coding sequence is TGTGCCAGCAGTCCTGGACACATTGTGAACACTGAAGCTTTCTTT. This sequence encodes CASSPGHIVNTEAFF.

This chain links TRBV6-1 with TRBJ2-1; TRBD2 matches 8 bases. CDR3 length: 12 amino acids. The junction had 5 bases not matched to a gene; V was cut back by 8 bases and J by 8 bases. Germline CDR1 MNHNS, CDR2 SASEGT. CDR3 coding DNA: TGTGCCAGCGGGACTAGGTTCGATGAGCAGTTCTTC. Translating it yields CASGTRFDEQFF.

This clone was recorded only once. The chain joins TRBV5-1 to TRBJ2-7; 7 bases agree with TRBD1. Germline values: CDR1 SGHRS, CDR2 YFSETQ. The CDR3 length is 12 residues. The ends lost 4 bases at V and 7 bases at J; junction bases unmatched: 5. CDR3 DNA sequence: TGCGCCAGCAGCCGACAGGGAGAAGAGCAGTACTTC. It translates to CASSRQGEEQYF.

The chain couples TRBV7-2 to TRBJ1-2; 10 positions match TRBD1. The CDR3 loop spans 15 amino acids. The V and J ends lost 5 bases and 3 bases, in that order; junction bases with no gene match: 6. Germline V gives CDR1 SGHTA, CDR2 FQGNSA. CDR3 in DNA: TGTGCCAGCAGCAGACGACAGGGGGCGGACTATGGCTACACCTTC. Amino acids: CASSRRQGADYGYTF.

The rearrangement joins TRBV28 to TRBJ2-1, with a weak D call TRBD1 (6 bases). The CDR3 loop spans 16 amino acids. CDR1 MDHEN and CDR2 SYDVKM come from the germline V gene. V was pared by 8 bases and J by 4 bases, with 21 bases between. CDR3 residues: CASRIPGQGSYNEQFF. In DNA form, the CDR3 reads TGTGCCAGCCGCATCCCGGGACAAGGGTCTTACAATGAGCAGTTCTTC.

V is TRBV11-2 and J is TRBJ2-3; 13 bases are a match to TRBD2. CDR1 and CDR2 (germline): SGHAT, FQNNGV. The V segment lost 0 bases and the J segment 4 bases; nucleotides outside the gene matches: 10. This CDR3 is 19 amino acids long. DNA of the CDR3: TGTGCCAGCAGCTTAGATCGGAGGACTAGCGGGAGCGGGGCAGATACGCAGTATTTT. It codes for CASSLDRRTSGSGADTQYF.

The CDR3 DNA is TGTGCCAGCAGCGATGCTGAGGGACACCCTGAAAAACTGTTTTTT. As protein: CASSDAEGHPEKLFF. This chain uses TRBV27 with TRBJ1-4, with D tentatively TRBD1 (6 bases). V gave up 6 bases and J gave up 7 bases, with 18 bases separating them. Germline V CDR1 and CDR2: MNHEY, SMNVEV (reference sequence). This CDR3 contains 15 residues.

The chain joins TRBV28 to TRBJ1-4; D is uncertain. The CDR3 extends over 12 amino acids. Trimming took 5 bases from V and 10 from J, leaving 11 bases between them. CDR1 is MDHEN and CDR2 is SYDVKM in the germline V gene. CDR3: CASSQNPGKLFF. Here the CDR3 DNA reads TGTGCCAGCAGTCAAAATCCGGGAAAACTGTTTTTT.

The chain joins TRBV21-1 to TRBJ2-2; TRBD2 is taken as the D call from the table, unchecked against the DNA. TRBV21-1 is listed as a pseudogene. The CDR3 has 14 residues. CDR3 loop: CASRNGGNTGELFF. CDR3 bases: TGTGCCAGCAGAAACGGCGGGAACACCGGGGAGCTGTTTTTT.